The next 17 T cell receptor beta chains were all read from a single sample in a study of CD8 T cells in Susac syndrome. Reverse transcription used roughly 0.45 to 1 ug RNA and random hexamers. TCRdb reprocessed the immunoSEQ multiplex PCR reads via MiXCR and lists one record per CDR3 protein. The table has 180,000 or so distinct CDR3 sequences, around 94% seen once. The sample taken for sequencing was CD4+ T cells from PBMCs. The origin of the receptors is a human donor with Susac syndrome.

V gene TRBV5-1 combines with J gene TRBJ2-5; either TRBD1 or TRBD2 may supply D (5 bases each). Germline V gene sequence: CDR1 SGHRS, CDR2 YFSETQ. Trimming removed 0 bases at V and 1 base at J, with 13 bases between. The CDR3 has 16 residues. This CDR3 reads CASSLGGTKAQETQYF. The CDR3 DNA is TGCGCCAGCAGCTTGGGGGGGACGAAAGCCCAAGAGACCCAGTACTTC.

This clonotype was found a few times. This chain connects TRBV14 to TRBJ1-1; D is uncertain. The CDR3 sequence is 13 residues long. Germline-derived CDR1 and CDR2 are SGHDN and FVKESK. Between the trimmed V and J ends, which lost 0 bases and 0 bases, there was a span of 2 bases. In DNA, the CDR3 is TGTGCCAGCAGCCAAGATCTGAACACTGAAGCTTTCTTT. This codes for CASSQDLNTEAFF.

The chain is built from TRBV5-1 and TRBJ1-6, with a possible D match to TRBD1 (5 bases). V lost 5 bases to trimming and J lost 10 bases, with 16 bases between them. The CDR3 runs to 14 residues. Germline CDR1 and CDR2: SGHRS and YFSETQ. The CDR3 here is CASSRDVRDSPLHF. Here the CDR3 DNA reads TGCGCCAGCAGTCGGGACGTCCGGGACTCACCCCTCCACTTT.

This chain joins TRBV7-9 and TRBJ1-1; no reliable D call. The CDR3 totals 12 residues. The germline V gene has CDR1 SEHNR and CDR2 FQNEAQ (reference sequence). V lost 4 bases and J 1 base, leaving 4 bases between the germline ends. CDR3 nucleotides: TGTGCCAGCAGCTCAACGAACACTGAAGCTTTCTTT. Encoded protein: CASSSTNTEAFF.

The chain has TRBV30 and TRBJ2-7, with no clear D. CDR1 and CDR2 from the germline V gene are GTSNPN and SVGIG (reference sequence). This CDR3 has 12 amino acids. V was cut by 0 bases and J by 4 bases, with 7 bases left in between. The CDR3 spells CAWSVPAYEQYF. The CDR3 DNA follows: TGTGCCTGGAGTGTACCGGCGTACGAGCAGTACTTC.

This chain joins TRBV9 and TRBJ1-3; D gene ambiguous. V was clipped by 3 bases and J by 0 bases, with 13 bases between them. Germline CDR1 SGDLS, CDR2 YYNGEE. The CDR3 covers 16 residues. The CDR3: CASSARTPTSGNTIYF. Written as DNA, the CDR3 is TGTGCCAGCAGCGCCCGTACACCGACCTCTGGAAACACCATATATTTT.

The chain links TRBV4-2 to TRBJ2-1; 11 bases fit TRBD2. Germline trimming cut 1 base from V and 6 bases from J; bases unmatched to any gene: 8. This CDR3 has 17 amino acids. Germline CDR1 LGHNA, CDR2 YNFKEQ. Written as DNA, the CDR3 is TGTGCCAGCAGCCAAGTGGCCACTAGCGGGAGAAGCAATGAGCAGTTCTTC. Protein product: CASSQVATSGRSNEQFF.

The chain is built from TRBV4-2 and TRBJ1-5, with D unresolved. This CDR3 spans 13 amino acids. CDR1 and CDR2 (germline): LGHNA, YNFKEQ. With 1 base removed from V and 4 bases from J, the gap between germline ends came to 5 bases. The CDR3 coding sequence is TGTGCCAGCAGCCAAGTAGGTAATCAGCCCCAGCATTTT. It codes for CASSQVGNQPQHF.

The chain combines TRBV4-2 with TRBJ1-6; D remains ambiguous. With 0 bases removed from V and 11 bases from J, the gap between germline ends came to 14 bases. The CDR3 has 15 amino acids. Germline-derived CDR1 and CDR2 are LGHNA and YNFKEQ. The CDR3 bases are TGTGCCAGCAGCCAAGATCCAGGTTCCCCAACACCCCTCCACTTT. This codes for CASSQDPGSPTPLHF.

The chain combines TRBV25-1 with TRBJ1-4; D is perhaps TRBD1 (6 bases). Per germline, CDR1 MGHDK and CDR2 SYGVNS. The CDR3 totals 15 residues. V was clipped by 1 base and J by 5 bases, with 11 bases between them. The CDR3 here is CASSEFVGGNEKLFF. In nucleotides, the CDR3 is TGTGCCAGCAGTGAATTTGTCGGGGGCAATGAAAAACTGTTTTTT.

The rearrangement links TRBV29-1 to TRBJ1-3; perhaps TRBD1 as D (5 bases). V gave up 5 bases and J gave up 4 bases, with 21 bases separating them. The CDR3 runs 16 residues. In germline, CDR1 is SQVTM, CDR2 ANQGSEA. The chain's CDR3 is CSVQRREGSAGNTIYF. DNA of the CDR3: TGCAGCGTTCAGAGGAGAGAGGGGTCGGCCGGAAACACCATATATTTT. Complete variable domain (other parts from reference TRBV29-1 and TRBJ1-3): SAVISQKPSRDICQRGTSLTIQCQVDSQVTMMFWYRQQPGQSLTLIATANQGSEATYESGFVIDKFPISRPNLTFSTLTVSNMSPEDSSIYLCSVQRREGSAGNTIYFGEGSWLTVV.

This sequence joins TRBV12-3 or TRBV12-4 and TRBJ2-4; tentative D call: TRBD1 (6 bases). Deletions cut 4 bases from V and 0 bases from J, with 7 bases between. The CDR3 spans 14 residues. The CDR3 sequence: CASSWGLAKNIQYF. The CDR3 coding sequence is TGTGCCAGCAGTTGGGGGCTAGCCAAAAACATTCAGTACTTC.

This rearrangement joins TRBV29-1 to TRBJ1-1; D unresolved. CDR1 is SQVTM and CDR2 is ANQGSEA in the germline V gene. The V end was cut by 1 base, the J end by 0 bases, with 9 bases between. CDR3 length: 14 residues. The CDR3 DNA is TGCAGCGTTGAAGCCGCACATATGAACACTGAAGCTTTCTTT. Translated: CSVEAAHMNTEAFF.

This chain links TRBV18 with TRBJ2-3; the D is unclear. The germline V and J ends were trimmed by 4 bases and 2 bases, with 4 bases remaining between them. CDR1 KGHSH and CDR2 LQKENI come from the germline V gene. The CDR3 length is 12 residues. The CDR3, as DNA: TGTGCCAGCTCACGAAACACAGATACGCAGTATTTT. It translates to CASSRNTDTQYF. The whole variable domain, remainder taken from reference TRBV18 and TRBJ2-3, is NAGVMQNPRHLVRRRGQEARLRCSPMKGHSHVYWYRQLPEEGLKFMVYLQKENIIDESGMPKERFSAEFPKEGPSILRIQQVVRGDSAAYFCASSRNTDTQYFGPGTRLTVL.

This CDR3 is CAWSARLDGDGGYTF. The CDR3 nucleotides read TGTGCCTGGAGTGCAAGACTGGACGGGGATGGAGGCTACACCTTC. The chain recombines TRBV30 with TRBJ1-2; no firm D call. CDR1 GTSNPN and CDR2 SVGIG come from the germline V gene (reference sequence). V was cut by 1 base and J by 8 bases, with 20 bases left in between. CDR3 length: 15 amino acids.

The chain employs TRBV30 and TRBJ1-1; D gene unclear. This CDR3 comprises 10 residues. Germline V gene sequence: CDR1 GTSNPN, CDR2 SVGIG (reference sequence). Trimming cost V 2 bases and J 8 bases, with 6 bases left between them. The CDR3, as DNA: TGTGCCTGGAGTAATAGAGAAGCTTTCTTT. Its translation: CAWSNREAFF.

V and J are TRBV2 and TRBJ1-2; 7 bases line up with TRBD1. The CDR3 is 14 amino acids. J lost 6 bases, V lost 10 bases, and 14 bases had no gene match. The germline CDR1 and CDR2 sequences are SNHLY and FYNNEI. The CDR3 sequence is CATKREQGTDGYTF. The CDR3 DNA sequence: TGTGCCACCAAGAGGGAGCAGGGGACAGATGGCTACACCTTC.